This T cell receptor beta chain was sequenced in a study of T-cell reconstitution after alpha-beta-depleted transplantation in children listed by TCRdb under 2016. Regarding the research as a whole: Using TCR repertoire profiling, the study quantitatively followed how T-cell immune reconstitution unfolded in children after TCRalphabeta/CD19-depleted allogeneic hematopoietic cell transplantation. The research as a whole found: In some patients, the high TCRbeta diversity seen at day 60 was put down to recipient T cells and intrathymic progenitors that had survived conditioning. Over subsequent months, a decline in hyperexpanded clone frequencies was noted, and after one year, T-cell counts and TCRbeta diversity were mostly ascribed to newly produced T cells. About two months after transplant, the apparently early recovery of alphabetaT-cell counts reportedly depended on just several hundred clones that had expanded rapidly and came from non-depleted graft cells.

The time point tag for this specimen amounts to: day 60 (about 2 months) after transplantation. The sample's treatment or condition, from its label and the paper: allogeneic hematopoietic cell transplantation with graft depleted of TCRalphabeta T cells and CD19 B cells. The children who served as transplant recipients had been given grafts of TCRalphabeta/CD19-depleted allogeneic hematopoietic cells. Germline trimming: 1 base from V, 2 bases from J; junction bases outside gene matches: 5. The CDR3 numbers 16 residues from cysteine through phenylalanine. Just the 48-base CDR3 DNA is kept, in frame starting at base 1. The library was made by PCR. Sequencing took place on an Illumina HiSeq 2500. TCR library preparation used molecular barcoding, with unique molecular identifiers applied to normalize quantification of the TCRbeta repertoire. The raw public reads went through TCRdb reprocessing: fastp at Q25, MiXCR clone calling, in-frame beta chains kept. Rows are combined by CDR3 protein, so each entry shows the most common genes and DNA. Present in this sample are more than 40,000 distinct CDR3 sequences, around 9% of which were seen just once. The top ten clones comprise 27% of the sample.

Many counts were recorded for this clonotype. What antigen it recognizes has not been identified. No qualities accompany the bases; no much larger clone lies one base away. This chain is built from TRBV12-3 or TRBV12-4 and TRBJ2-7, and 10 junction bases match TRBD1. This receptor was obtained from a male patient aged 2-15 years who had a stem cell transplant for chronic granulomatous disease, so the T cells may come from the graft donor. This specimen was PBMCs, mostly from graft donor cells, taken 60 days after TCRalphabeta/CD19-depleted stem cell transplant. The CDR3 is CASSLGGGQGAYEQYF. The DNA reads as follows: TGTGCCAGCAGTTTAGGGGGCGGACAGGGGGCCTACGAGCAGTACTTC.